The sequence of this T cell receptor (beta chain) was determined in a study of read filtering for tumor transcriptome and immune sequencing. This clonotype was seen ten or more times. From around 0.4 ug of RNA, a library with molecular barcoded alpha/delta and beta/gamma adaptors was made. A single record per CDR3 protein comes from TCRdb applying MiXCR to the reads. The sample has more than 55,000 distinct CDR3 sequences, around 20% seen once. The CDR3 loop spans 14 amino acids. V was clipped by 2 bases and J by 1 base, with 7 bases between them. Germline V gene sequence: CDR1 SGHRS, CDR2 YFSETQ. The sequencing sample was made of a population of CD138-negative cells sorted from bone marrow. The clonotype comes from a donor aged 40 or over with multiple myeloma. This rearrangement joins TRBV5-1 to TRBJ2-1; D gene uncertain. This CDR3 is CASSFQSSYNEQFF. The CDR3 DNA reads as TGCGCCAGCAGCTTCCAATCGTCCTACAATGAGCAGTTCTTC.